This entry lists 23 T cell receptor beta chains sequenced from one sample in a study of T cell repertoires in cytomegalovirus infection. TCRdb re-analysed the reads in MiXCR, keeping a single row per CDR3 protein. The sample yields approximately 1,000,000 distinct CDR3 sequences, more than 25% seen once. For these receptors, no antigen is known. The specimen comprised cultured CD8+ T cells from PBMCs, sampled from culture after CMV antigen stimulation. The source is a human donor in good health (CMV status not recorded). Some clones in this sample may be carry-over from other donors' samples.

This clonotype has just one count. V and J are TRBV6-5 and TRBJ2-6, with 8 bases identical to TRBD1. Trimming took 6 bases from V and 0 from J; bases not matched to a gene: 13. This CDR3 is 19 amino acids long. Per germline, CDR1 MNHEY and CDR2 SVGAGI. In DNA form, the CDR3 reads TGTGCCAGCAGCCCTAAGGGGACAGGAATTGACTCTGGGGCCAACGTCCTGACTTTC. Translation: CASSPKGTGIDSGANVLTF.

Many counts were recorded for this clonotype. This sequence joins TRBV6-5 and TRBJ2-5, with 11 bases identical to TRBD1. Per the germline V gene, CDR1 is MNHEY and CDR2 is SVGAGI. The trim removed 6 bases at V and 6 bases at J, leaving 9 bases unmatched. The CDR3 runs to 15 residues. This chain's CDR3 is CASSGPDRGRKTQYF. The DNA for the CDR3 is TGTGCCAGCAGCGGACCGGACAGGGGGCGAAAGACCCAGTACTTC.

The J gene is TRBJ1-1, the V gene TRBV27; D gene uncertain. The CDR3 consists of 16 residues. The V gene lost 6 bases and the J gene lost 0 bases, with 17 bases spanning the gap. The germline CDR1 and CDR2 sequences are MNHEY and SMNVEV (reference sequence). As DNA, the CDR3 is TGTGCCAGCAGCTTCGCCTCCGGAACAGTGAACACTGAAGCTTTCTTT. This codes for CASSFASGTVNTEAFF.

Regarding this clonotype: At one of its ends the junction is not consistent with the germline gene, which may arise from a read error. The rearrangement links TRBV7-9 to TRBJ2-5, with D maybe TRBD2 (7 bases). Germline V gene lookup returns CDR1 SEHNR and CDR2 FQNEAQ (reference sequence). The CDR3 is made up of 14 amino acids. DNA for the CDR3: TGTACCAGCAGCTTACCGGGGGGCCAGGAGACCCAGTACTTC. As protein: CTSSLPGGQETQYF.

This clonotype was found a few times. The rearrangement joins TRBV4-2 to TRBJ1-6, with a tentative D call TRBD1 (5 bases). From germline, CDR1 is LGHNA and CDR2 YNFKEQ. The V and J ends lost 0 bases and 3 bases respectively, with 12 bases between them. The CDR3 is 17 residues long. The DNA of the CDR3 is TGTGCCAGCAGCCAAGAGGGGGGAGAGGGCTATAATTCACCCCTCCACTTT. Translation gives CASSQEGGEGYNSPLHF.

The gene calls are TRBV15 and TRBJ2-1; D might be TRBD1 or TRBD2, each matching 7 bases. V was trimmed by 1 base and J by 1 base, leaving 14 bases between them. CDR3 length: 17 amino acids. CDR1 and CDR2 (germline): LNHNV, YYDKDF (reference sequence). The CDR3 sequence: CATSRGEGAPSYNEQFF. CDR3 bases: TGTGCCACCAGCAGAGGGGAGGGGGCCCCTTCCTACAATGAGCAGTTCTTC. Complete variable domain (other parts from reference TRBV15 and TRBJ2-1): DAMVIQNPRYQVTQFGKPVTLSCSQTLNHNVMYWYQQKSSQAPKLLFHYYDKDFNNEADTPDNFQSRRPNTSFCFLDIRSPGLGDTAMYLCATSRGEGAPSYNEQFFGPGTRLTVL.

This CDR3 reads CAISVLLGGEKTQYF. The CDR3 coding sequence is TGTGCCATCAGCGTCCTCTTAGGGGGCGAAAAGACCCAGTACTTC. This chain uses TRBV10-3 with TRBJ2-5; TRBD1 agrees at 7 bases. In germline, CDR1 is ENHRY, CDR2 SYGVKD. With V trimmed by 6 bases and J by 6 bases, 13 bases remained unmatched. The CDR3 consists of 15 residues.

The chain is built from TRBV4-3 and TRBJ2-1; the D gene is possibly TRBD2 (5 bases). Per the germline V gene, CDR1 is LGHNA and CDR2 is YSLEER. This CDR3 spans 16 amino acids. Trimming removed 0 bases at V and 0 bases at J, with 9 bases between. The CDR3: CASSQEAAFSYNEQFF. The CDR3 nucleotides are TGCGCCAGCAGCCAAGAAGCGGCCTTCTCCTACAATGAGCAGTTCTTC.

In its sample, this clonotype was seen a few times. The gene calls are TRBV29-1 and TRBJ1-1, with TRBD1 as a possible D gene (6 bases). The germline CDR1 and CDR2 sequences are SQVTM and ANQGSEA. This CDR3 region has 15 residues. The germline V and J ends were trimmed by 4 bases and 2 bases, with 17 bases remaining between them. The CDR3 DNA reads TGCAGCGTTGTCAGGGAATACAGGGTTAACACTGAAGCTTTCTTT. The encoded protein is CSVVREYRVNTEAFF. The whole variable domain, filled in from reference TRBV29-1 and TRBJ1-1, reads SAVISQKPSRDICQRGTSLTIQCQVDSQVTMMFWYRQQPGQSLTLIATANQGSEATYESGFVIDKFPISRPNLTFSTLTVSNMSPEDSSIYLCSVVREYRVNTEAFFGQGTRLTVV.

This clonotype was seen more than once but under ten times. The chain joins TRBV14 to TRBJ1-1; D gene ambiguous. V was trimmed by 0 bases and J by 1 base, leaving 6 bases between them. Germline values: CDR1 SGHDN, CDR2 FVKESK. This CDR3 is built from 14 residues. CDR3 loop: CASSQENKNTEAFF. CDR3 bases: TGTGCCAGCAGCCAAGAAAACAAGAACACTGAAGCTTTCTTT.

The gene calls are TRBV10-3 and TRBJ1-4; D is unresolved. This CDR3 has 17 amino acids. In germline, CDR1 is ENHRY, CDR2 SYGVKD. V was clipped by 0 bases and J by 6 bases, with 17 bases between them. CDR3 residues: CAISESRELGPYEKLFF. CDR3 nucleotides: TGTGCCATCAGTGAGTCACGGGAATTAGGACCTTATGAAAAACTGTTTTTT.

The chain recombines TRBV7-6 with TRBJ2-2; D ambiguous. V lost 5 bases and J lost 9, with 7 bases in between. There are 11 residues in the CDR3. Germline V lookup: CDR1 SGHVS, CDR2 FNYEAQ. CDR3: CASSASWELFF. As DNA, the CDR3 is TGTGCCAGCAGCGCCTCCTGGGAGCTGTTTTTT.

The sample holds many counts of this clonotype. This sequence joins TRBV12-3 or TRBV12-4 and TRBJ2-1, with D possibly TRBD2 on 6 matching bases. Deletions cut 7 bases from V and 0 bases from J, with 13 bases between. The CDR3 totals 15 residues. The CDR3 region is CASTRAGFSYNEQFF. The CDR3 DNA is TGTGCCAGCACTCGAGCGGGTTTCTCCTACAATGAGCAGTTCTTC.

In this sample, this clonotype turned up many times. The rearrangement links TRBV7-8 to TRBJ2-1; no reliable D call. In germline, CDR1 is SGHVS, CDR2 FQNEAQ. The V end was cut by 4 bases, the J end by 8 bases, with 9 bases between. CDR3 length: 12 amino acids. The DNA of the CDR3 is TGTGCCAGCAGCTCTCCTACCCATGAGCAGTTCTTC. It codes for CASSSPTHEQFF.

The rearrangement joins TRBV7-6 to TRBJ2-1, with 8 bases aligning to TRBD2. The CDR3 has 15 residues. Germline assignment: CDR1 SGHVS and CDR2 FNYEAQ. The V and J ends lost 2 bases and 13 bases, in that order; junction bases with no gene match: 13. CDR3 loop: CASSLRTGGVAGQFF. CDR3 bases: TGTGCCAGCAGCTTAAGGACGGGGGGGGTCGCCGGACAGTTCTTC.

This clonotype was observed a handful of times. CDR3 nucleotides: TGTGCCAGCAGTGATGACCCTAGGGCCCCCACAGATACGCAGTATTTT. Its translation is CASSDDPRAPTDTQYF. The rearrangement links TRBV2 to TRBJ2-3; D is ambiguous. The CDR3 loop spans 16 amino acids. Trimming pared 3 bases from V and 2 bases from J, leaving 15 bases between. Looked up from germline, CDR1 is SNHLY and CDR2 is FYNNEI.

V usage is TRBV19 and J usage is TRBJ1-2; D is unresolved. With 11 bases removed from V and 2 bases from J, the gap between germline ends came to 12 bases. This CDR3 is 12 amino acids long. Germline V gene lookup returns CDR1 LNHDA and CDR2 SQIVND (reference sequence). CDR3 in DNA: TGTGCCGGCCACCGGCGCAACTATGGCTACACCTTC. Translated: CAGHRRNYGYTF.

This clonotype was picked up many times. This rearrangement joins TRBV7-6 to TRBJ2-5, with D unclear. The germline V and J ends were trimmed by 1 base and 3 bases, with 6 bases remaining between them. There are 13 residues in the CDR3. Germline V gives CDR1 SGHVS, CDR2 FNYEAQ. CDR3 amino acids: CASSLGPEETQYF. The CDR3 DNA sequence: TGTGCCAGCAGCTTAGGGCCTGAAGAGACCCAGTACTTC.

This clonotype was seen only a few times. V usage is TRBV4-1 and J usage is TRBJ2-3, with D possibly matching TRBD1 (6 bases). The V end lost 1 base, the J end lost 4 bases, and 9 bases lay between the germline ends. The CDR3 is made up of 14 amino acids. Germline V gene sequence: CDR1 MGHRA, CDR2 YSYEKL. The CDR3 DNA sequence: TGCGCCAGCAGCCAAGGACAGGCGGCAGATACGCAGTATTTT. It specifies CASSQGQAADTQYF.

The gene calls are TRBV10-3 and TRBJ2-3; D is perhaps TRBD1 (5 bases). CDR1 is ENHRY, CDR2 SYGVKD, per germline. Trimming stripped 6 bases from V and 0 bases from J, with 13 bases between. CDR3 length: 15 amino acids. CDR3 sequence: CAIRLQASSTDTQYF. The CDR3, as DNA: TGTGCCATCAGGCTACAGGCCTCTAGCACAGATACGCAGTATTTT.

The table lists this clonotype with a few counts. J is TRBJ1-2 and V is TRBV9; possibly TRBD1 for D (6 bases). V gave up 0 bases and J gave up 8 bases, with 14 bases separating them. Germline CDR1 SGDLS, CDR2 YYNGEE. The CDR3 covers 14 residues. The CDR3 spells CASSVGQGTEGYTF. For the CDR3, the DNA is TGTGCCAGCAGCGTAGGTCAGGGGACGGAAGGCTACACCTTC.

This clonotype was detected only a few times. The chain is built from TRBV27 and TRBJ2-5, with TRBD2 matching 11 bases. Germline trimming cut 5 bases from V and 3 bases from J; bases unmatched to any gene: 5. The germline V gene encodes CDR1 MNHEY and CDR2 SMNVEV (reference sequence). The CDR3 length is 15 residues. CDR3 amino acids: CASSLTSGAKETQYF. The CDR3 DNA follows: TGTGCCAGCAGTCTGACTAGCGGGGCCAAAGAGACCCAGTACTTC.

As concerns this clonotype: The junction and the germline gene differ at one end; a read error may be behind it. J is TRBJ2-1 and V is TRBV6-5; a weak D match, TRBD1 (5 bases). The CDR3 consists of 13 residues. Germline values: CDR1 MNHEY, CDR2 SVGAGI. CDR3 sequence: CANSYAGRDEQFF. The DNA for the CDR3 is TGTGCCAACAGTTACGCAGGGCGCGATGAGCAGTTCTTC.